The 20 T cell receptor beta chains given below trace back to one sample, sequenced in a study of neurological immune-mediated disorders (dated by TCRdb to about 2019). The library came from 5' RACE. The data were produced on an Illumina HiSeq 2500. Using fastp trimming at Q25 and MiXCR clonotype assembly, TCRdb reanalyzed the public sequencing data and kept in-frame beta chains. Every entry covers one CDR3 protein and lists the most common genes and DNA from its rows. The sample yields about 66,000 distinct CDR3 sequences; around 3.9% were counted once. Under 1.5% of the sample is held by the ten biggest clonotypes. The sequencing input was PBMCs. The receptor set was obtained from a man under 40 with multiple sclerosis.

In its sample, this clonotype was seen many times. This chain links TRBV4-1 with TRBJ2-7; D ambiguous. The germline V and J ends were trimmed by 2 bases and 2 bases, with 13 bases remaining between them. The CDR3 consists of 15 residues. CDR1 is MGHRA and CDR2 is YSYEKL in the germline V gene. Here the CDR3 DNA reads TGCGCCAGCAGCCAAAGTAGACACGAGACCTACGAGCAGTACTTC. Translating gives CASSQSRHETYEQYF.

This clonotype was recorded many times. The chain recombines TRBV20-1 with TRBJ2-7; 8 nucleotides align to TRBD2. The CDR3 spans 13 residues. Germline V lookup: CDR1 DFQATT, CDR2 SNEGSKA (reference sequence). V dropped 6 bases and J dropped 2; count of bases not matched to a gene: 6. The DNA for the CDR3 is TGCAGTGCAGCGCCAGCGGGGGCCTACGAGCAGTACTTC. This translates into CSAAPAGAYEQYF.

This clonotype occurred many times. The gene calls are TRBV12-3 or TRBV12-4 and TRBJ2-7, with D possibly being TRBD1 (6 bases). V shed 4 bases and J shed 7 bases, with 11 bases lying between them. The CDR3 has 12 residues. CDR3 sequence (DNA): TGTGCCAGCAGTTCCACAGGGTTTGAGCAGTACTTC. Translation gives CASSSTGFEQYF.

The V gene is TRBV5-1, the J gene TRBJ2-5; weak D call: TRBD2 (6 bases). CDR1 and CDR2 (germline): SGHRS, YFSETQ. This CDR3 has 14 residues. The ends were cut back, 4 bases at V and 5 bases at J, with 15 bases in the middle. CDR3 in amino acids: CASSAGPLAETQYF. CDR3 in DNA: TGCGCCAGCAGCGCGGGACCCCTAGCGGAGACCCAGTACTTC.

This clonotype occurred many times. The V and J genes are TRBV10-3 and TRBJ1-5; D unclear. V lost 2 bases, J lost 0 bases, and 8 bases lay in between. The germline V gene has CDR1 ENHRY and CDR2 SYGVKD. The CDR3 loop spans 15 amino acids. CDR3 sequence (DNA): TGTGCCATCAGTGAGGCAGGCTCTAGCAATCAGCCCCAGCATTTT. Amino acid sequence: CAISEAGSSNQPQHF.

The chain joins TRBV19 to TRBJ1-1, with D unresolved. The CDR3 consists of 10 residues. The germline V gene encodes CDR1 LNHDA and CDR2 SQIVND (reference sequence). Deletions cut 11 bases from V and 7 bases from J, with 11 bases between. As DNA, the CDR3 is TGTGCCGCGGGAGGGTATGAAGCTTTCTTT. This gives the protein CAAGGYEAFF.

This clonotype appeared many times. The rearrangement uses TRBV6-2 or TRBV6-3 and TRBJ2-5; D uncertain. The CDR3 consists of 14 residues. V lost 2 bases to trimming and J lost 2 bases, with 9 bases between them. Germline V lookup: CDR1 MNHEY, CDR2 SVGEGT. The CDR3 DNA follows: TGTGCCAGCAGTTACCGGCGGTGGCAAGAGACCCAGTACTTC. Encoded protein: CASSYRRWQETQYF.

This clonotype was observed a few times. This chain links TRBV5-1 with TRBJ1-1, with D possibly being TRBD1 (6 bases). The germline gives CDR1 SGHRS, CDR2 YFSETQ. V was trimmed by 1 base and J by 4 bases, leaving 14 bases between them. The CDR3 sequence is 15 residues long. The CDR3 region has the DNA TGCGCCAGCAGCTTGAGCAGGGGCGGTGGCACTGAAGCTTTCTTT. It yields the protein CASSLSRGGGTEAFF.

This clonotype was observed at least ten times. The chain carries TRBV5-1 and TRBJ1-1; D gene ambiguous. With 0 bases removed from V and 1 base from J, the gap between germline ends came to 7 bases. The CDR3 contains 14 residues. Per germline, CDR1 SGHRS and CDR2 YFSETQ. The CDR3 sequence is CASSLAQTNTEAFF. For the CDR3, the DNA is TGCGCCAGCAGCTTGGCACAGACGAACACTGAAGCTTTCTTT.

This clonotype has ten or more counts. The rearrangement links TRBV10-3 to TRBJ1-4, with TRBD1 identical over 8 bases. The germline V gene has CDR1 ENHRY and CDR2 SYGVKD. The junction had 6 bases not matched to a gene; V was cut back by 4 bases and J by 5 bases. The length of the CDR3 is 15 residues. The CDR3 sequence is CAISAGGQENEKLFF. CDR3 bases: TGTGCCATCAGTGCGGGGGGACAGGAAAATGAAAAACTGTTTTTT.

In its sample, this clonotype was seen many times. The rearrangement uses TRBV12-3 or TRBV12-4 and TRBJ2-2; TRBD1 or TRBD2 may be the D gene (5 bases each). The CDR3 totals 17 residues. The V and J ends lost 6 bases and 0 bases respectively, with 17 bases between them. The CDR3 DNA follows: TGTGCCAGCAGCACCCACGGGACGTACGCGAACACCGGGGAGCTGTTTTTT. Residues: CASSTHGTYANTGELFF.

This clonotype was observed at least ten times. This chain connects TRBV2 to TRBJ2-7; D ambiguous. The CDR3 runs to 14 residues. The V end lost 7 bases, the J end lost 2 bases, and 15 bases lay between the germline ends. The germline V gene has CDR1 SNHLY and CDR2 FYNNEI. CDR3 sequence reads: CASNRVGGTYEQYF. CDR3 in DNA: TGTGCCAGCAATAGAGTGGGCGGAACCTACGAGCAGTACTTC. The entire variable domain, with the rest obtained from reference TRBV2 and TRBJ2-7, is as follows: EPEVTQTPSHQVTQMGQEVILRCVPISNHLYFYWYRQILGQKVEFLVSFYNNEISEKSEIFDDQFSVERPDGSNFTLKIRSTKLEDSAMYFCASNRVGGTYEQYFGPGTRLTVT.

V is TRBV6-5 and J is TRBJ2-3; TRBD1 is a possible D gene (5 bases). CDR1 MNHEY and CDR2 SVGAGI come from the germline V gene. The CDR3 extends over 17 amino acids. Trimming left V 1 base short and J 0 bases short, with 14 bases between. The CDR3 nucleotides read TGTGCCAGCAGTTACTTCAGGGTCCCCTCTAGCACAGATACGCAGTATTTT. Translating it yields CASSYFRVPSSTDTQYF.

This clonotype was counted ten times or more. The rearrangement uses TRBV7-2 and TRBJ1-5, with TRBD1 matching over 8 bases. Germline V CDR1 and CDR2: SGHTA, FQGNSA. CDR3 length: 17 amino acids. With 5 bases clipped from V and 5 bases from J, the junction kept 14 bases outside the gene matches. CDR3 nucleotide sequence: TGTGCCAGCAGCCTAAGTGGAGGCAGGGGGCTACATCAGCCCCAGCATTTT. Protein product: CASSLSGGRGLHQPQHF.

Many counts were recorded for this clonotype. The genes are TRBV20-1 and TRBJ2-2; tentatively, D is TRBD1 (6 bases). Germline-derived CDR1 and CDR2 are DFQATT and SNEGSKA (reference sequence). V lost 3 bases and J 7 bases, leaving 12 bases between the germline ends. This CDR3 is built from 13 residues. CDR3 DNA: TGCAGTGCTAGCGAACAGGGTTTCGGGGAGCTGTTTTTT. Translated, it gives CSASEQGFGELFF.

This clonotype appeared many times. CDR3 in amino acids: CASSLARVAGGPYNEQFF. CDR3 DNA: TGTGCCAGCAGCTTAGCAAGAGTAGCGGGGGGACCTTACAATGAGCAGTTCTTC. The chain links TRBV7-6 to TRBJ2-1; TRBD2 agrees at 10 bases. The CDR3 sequence is 18 residues long. Per the germline V gene, CDR1 is SGHVS and CDR2 is FNYEAQ. Trimming took 0 bases from V and 4 from J; bases not matched to a gene: 9.

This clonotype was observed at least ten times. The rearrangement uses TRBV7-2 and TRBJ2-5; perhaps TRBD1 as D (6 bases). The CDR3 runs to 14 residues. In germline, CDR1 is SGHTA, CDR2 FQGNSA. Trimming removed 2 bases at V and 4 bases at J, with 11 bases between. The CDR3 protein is CASSLMGALETQYF. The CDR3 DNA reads TGTGCCAGCAGCTTAATGGGGGCCTTAGAGACCCAGTACTTC.

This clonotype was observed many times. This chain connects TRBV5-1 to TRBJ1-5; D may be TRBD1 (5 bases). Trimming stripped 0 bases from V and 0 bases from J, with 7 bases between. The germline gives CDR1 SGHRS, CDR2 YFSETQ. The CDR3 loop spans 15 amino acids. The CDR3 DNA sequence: TGCGCCAGCAGCTTGGGGGACTATAGCAATCAGCCCCAGCATTTT. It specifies CASSLGDYSNQPQHF.

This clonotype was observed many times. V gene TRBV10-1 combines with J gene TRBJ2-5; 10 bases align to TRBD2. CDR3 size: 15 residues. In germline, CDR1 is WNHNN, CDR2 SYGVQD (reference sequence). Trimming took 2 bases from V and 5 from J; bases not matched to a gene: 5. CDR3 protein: CASSEAGTSAETQYF. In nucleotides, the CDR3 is TGCGCCAGCAGTGAGGCCGGGACTAGCGCCGAGACCCAGTACTTC.

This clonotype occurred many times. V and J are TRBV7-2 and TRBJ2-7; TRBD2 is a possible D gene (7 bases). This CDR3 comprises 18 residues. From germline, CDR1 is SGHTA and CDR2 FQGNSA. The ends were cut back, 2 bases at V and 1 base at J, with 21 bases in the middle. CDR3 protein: CASSLSLGGGGTSYEQYF. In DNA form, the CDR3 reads TGTGCCAGCAGCTTATCCCTGGGAGGGGGGGGAACTTCCTACGAGCAGTACTTC.